This T cell receptor beta chain was captured by sequencing in a study of T cell repertoires in cytomegalovirus infection. Study-level results: The ex vivo response was dominated by HLA-C-restricted CMV-specific TCR beta clonotypes.

This clonotype was recorded at least ten times. Antigen: not known. Each CDR3 protein gets one entry after TCRdb re-called the reads with MiXCR. This table holds more than 650,000 distinct CDR3 sequences, 35% found once. Germline values: CDR1 SGHVS, CDR2 FNYEAQ. Trimming took off 3 bases at V and 3 bases at J, with 5 bases between the two ends. The CDR3 is made up of 12 amino acids. This TCR derives from a human donor in good health (CMV status not recorded). Some clones in this sample may be carry-over from other donors' samples. The material sequenced was PBMCs. The chain has TRBV7-6 and TRBJ2-5; D unclear. CDR3 DNA sequence: TGTGCCAGCAGCTTCTGGGAAGAGACCCAGTACTTC. Translated, it gives CASSFWEETQYF.